Listed below are T cell receptor beta chains from one sample, sequenced in a study of stem cell transplantation in POMP-related autoinflammatory disease. Libraries were prepared by immunoSEQ multiplex PCR; TCRdb keeps only in-frame clonotypes and omits some of them. This table has some 69,000 clones, approximately 91% appearing once. Specimen: CD4+ T cells from PBMCs, collected after stem cell transplantation. These receptors were collected from a human patient with POMP-related autoinflammation and immune dysregulation (PRAID). Some T cells may be provided by the graft donor. Both conserved end residues are part of each CDR3. The order of the fields is V gene, D gene, clone size, J gene, CDR3 DNA, CDR3 protein. The D gene is left open where the match is weak. The listing skips clone size in some rows; elsewhere it reads once, few, many or a size class.

TRBV11-1	TRBD1	.	TRBJ1-6	TGTGCCAGCAGCTGGGGACAGGGGGCAAGAAATTCACCCCTCCACTTT	CASSWGQGARNSPLHF
TRBV30	.	.	TRBJ2-1	TGTGCCTGGGGCAGGGGGGGCTCCTACAATGAGCAGTTCTTC	CAWGRGGSYNEQFF
TRBV4-1	.	.	TRBJ2-3	TGCGCCAGCAGCCCCAGTATGAGCACAGATACGCAGTATTTT	CASSPSMSTDTQYF
TRBV15	.	.	TRBJ2-7	TGTGCCACCAGCAGAGATTTGGGCCTCGTGAGGGAGCAGTACTTC	CATSRDLGLVREQYF
TRBV10-1	TRBD1	once	TRBJ2-3	TGCGCCAGCAGTGAGTCGACTGCGGGACAGGACCTTTATACGCAGTATTTT	CASSESTAGQDLYTQYF
TRBV14	TRBD2	once	TRBJ2-1	TGTGCCAGCAGCCAAGTCCCGGGAGGCTCCTACAATGAGCAGTTCTTC	CASSQVPGGSYNEQFF
TRBV29-1	TRBD2	.	TRBJ2-2	TGCAGCGTTGAGGGTAGCGGGGACCGGAGCGGGGAGCTGTTTTTT	CSVEGSGDRSGELFF
TRBV7-9	TRBD1	.	TRBJ1-1	TGTGCCAGCAGCTTTCAGGGGGCGGTCACTGAAGCTTTCTTT	CASSFQGAVTEAFF
TRBV2	.	.	TRBJ1-6	TGTGCCAGCATCAGGGCGCGGGGCTTGGGGATTTCACCCCTCCACTTT	CASIRARGLGISPLHF
TRBV5-1	.	.	TRBJ1-4	TGCGCCAGCAGCTTGGTCGGGGATGAAAAACTGTTTTTT	CASSLVGDEKLFF
TRBV18	TRBD1	.	TRBJ1-6	TGTGCCAGCTCACCTACTCAGCCAGGGACAGCCTATAATTCACCCCTCCACTTT	CASSPTQPGTAYNSPLHF
TRBV19	.	.	TRBJ1-4	TGTGCCACCTCACCCGCAACTAATGAAAAACTGTTTTTT	CATSPATNEKLFF
TRBV24-1	TRBD2	.	TRBJ2-1	TGTGCCACCAGTGACGCCGGGACTAGCGGGACCCTCTACAATGAGCAGTTCTTC	CATSDAGTSGTLYNEQFF
TRBV7-9	.	.	TRBJ1-5	TGTGCCAGCAGCTTAAACGTGGATCAGCCCCAGCATTTT	CASSLNVDQPQHF